A single sample is the source of the 29 T cell receptor beta chains below, sequenced in a study of shared clonotypes between healthy human individuals. Measured with immunoSEQ multiplex PCR; TCRdb has only the in-frame clones, and not every one. The profile shows approximately 530,000 clones, 95% to 97% of them singletons. Sequences were obtained from naive CD4+ T cells sorted from blood. The subset denotes: CD45RA+ positively selected. The source is a woman aged 25 to 39 in good health.

V and J are TRBV6-6 and TRBJ2-3; D is perhaps TRBD1 (5 bases). This CDR3 spans 12 amino acids. CDR1 and CDR2 from the germline V gene are MNHNY and SVGAGI (reference sequence). V was clipped by 6 bases and J by 2 bases, with 6 bases between them. This CDR3 is CASRDNTDTQYF. CDR3 nucleotide sequence: TGTGCCAGCAGGGACAACACAGATACGCAGTATTTT.

The chain combines TRBV4-2 with TRBJ1-3; D might be TRBD1 (6 bases). V lost 0 bases, J lost 4 bases, and 13 bases lay in between. This CDR3 contains 16 residues. In germline, CDR1 is LGHNA, CDR2 YNFKEQ. CDR3 in amino acids: CASSQEPGHSGNTIYF. CDR3 DNA sequence: TGTGCCAGCAGCCAAGAACCGGGACACTCAGGAAACACCATATATTTT.

The CDR3 region has the DNA TGTGCCAGCAGCGGCAACAGGGGGAGGGCCGGGGAGCTGTTTTTT. Translating it yields CASSGNRGRAGELFF. The chain employs TRBV2 and TRBJ2-2, with D perhaps matching TRBD1 (8 bases). Germline V gene data show CDR1 as SNHLY and CDR2 as FYNNEI. Trimming took 6 bases from V and 6 from J, leaving 17 bases between them. CDR3 length equals 15 residues.

The chain employs TRBV19 and TRBJ1-5, with 12 bases lining up with TRBD1. Germline-derived CDR1 and CDR2 are LNHDA and SQIVND (reference sequence). Trimming cost V 7 bases and J 6 bases; bases outside gene matches: 4. The CDR3 is made up of 14 amino acids. The CDR3 loop reads CASTGQGAVQPQHF. The DNA of the CDR3 is TGTGCCAGTACGGGACAGGGGGCGGTTCAGCCCCAGCATTTT.

This chain connects TRBV10-1 to TRBJ2-2, with TRBD2 identical over 9 bases. The CDR3 has 17 amino acids. With V trimmed by 6 bases and J by 0 bases, 8 bases remained unmatched. Germline assignment: CDR1 WNHNN and CDR2 SYGVQD (reference sequence). The DNA of the CDR3 is TGCGCCAGCAGCCTCGGTCTAGCGGGATCGAACACCGGGGAGCTGTTTTTT. Its translation is CASSLGLAGSNTGELFF.

The chain's CDR3 is CASSFTGDTEAFF. The CDR3 coding sequence is TGTGCCAGCAGTTTTACAGGGGACACTGAAGCTTTCTTT. The chain has TRBV6-5 and TRBJ1-1, with 7 positions matching TRBD1. This CDR3 is 13 amino acids long. Losses at the gene ends were 4 bases for V and 3 bases for J; bases not matched to a gene: 2. From germline, CDR1 is MNHEY and CDR2 SVGAGI.

CDR3 protein: CASSLARQEKLFF. DNA for the CDR3: TGTGCCAGCAGCTTGGCGCGGCAGGAAAAACTGTTTTTT. The chain employs TRBV5-6 and TRBJ1-4; no firm D call. The CDR3 is 13 residues long. Germline CDR1 is SGHDT and CDR2 is YYEEEE. Trimming took 0 bases from V and 8 from J, leaving 8 bases between them.

The chain recombines TRBV2 with TRBJ1-4; D gene ambiguous. Trimming cost V 3 bases and J 4 bases, with 9 bases left between them. Germline values: CDR1 SNHLY, CDR2 FYNNEI. This CDR3 has 14 amino acids. CDR3 protein: CASSERADNEKLFF. DNA for the CDR3: TGTGCCAGCAGTGAGCGGGCTGATAATGAAAAACTGTTTTTT.

The V call is TRBV28, the J call TRBJ2-5; TRBD1 aligns across 7 bases. This CDR3 has 15 amino acids. V lost 6 bases and J lost 0; bases outside the gene matches: 7. CDR1 and CDR2 (germline): MDHEN, SYDVKM. CDR3 bases: TGTGCCAGCAGAATAAGCAGGGGGAACCAAGAGACCCAGTACTTC. This codes for CASRISRGNQETQYF.

The V and J genes are TRBV2 and TRBJ2-7; tentatively, D is TRBD1 or TRBD2 (5 bases each). The CDR3 is 14 residues long. Germline CDR1 reads SNHLY; CDR2 reads FYNNEI. V lost 6 bases and J lost 3, with 15 bases in between. The CDR3 DNA reads as TGTGCCAGCAGACACCGGGACGTTCACTACGAGCAGTACTTC. Translation: CASRHRDVHYEQYF.

V gene TRBV6-5 combines with J gene TRBJ2-3; D gene ambiguous. CDR3 length equals 14 residues. The germline V gene encodes CDR1 MNHEY and CDR2 SVGAGI. The germline V and J ends were trimmed by 0 bases and 8 bases, with 12 bases remaining between them. The CDR3 DNA is TGTGCCAGCAGTTACTCGATTGTCGACGGTACGCAGTATTTT. This gives the protein CASSYSIVDGTQYF.

Comment on this clone: The same CDR3 arises from other DNA sequences in this sample as well. This rearrangement joins TRBV6-6 to TRBJ1-1, with a tentative D call TRBD1 (6 bases). The CDR3 length is 14 residues. The germline gives CDR1 MNHNY, CDR2 SVGAGI (reference sequence). The V end lost 4 bases, the J end lost 3 bases, and 12 bases lay between the germline ends. CDR3 sequence: CASSWGAGDTEAFF. The CDR3 DNA reads as TGTGCCAGCAGTTGGGGGGCTGGGGACACTGAAGCTTTCTTT.

The chain carries TRBV6-4 and TRBJ2-3; 10 nucleotides agree with TRBD1. The junction had 16 bases not matched to a gene; V was cut back by 5 bases and J by 11 bases. The germline V gene has CDR1 MRHNA and CDR2 SNTAGT. This CDR3 has 16 residues. CDR3 DNA: TGTGCCAGCAGTAGACAGGGGGCTGGGCCCGGACCCAGGCAGTATTTT. Translated: CASSRQGAGPGPRQYF.

V is TRBV7-3 and J is TRBJ2-3; maybe TRBD2 (5 bases). The CDR3 runs to 15 residues. V shed 1 base and J shed 0 bases, with 8 bases lying between them. The germline CDR1 and CDR2 sequences are SGHTA and FQGTGA. CDR3 in amino acids: CASSLKPGSTDTQYF. In DNA, the CDR3 is TGTGCCAGCAGCTTAAAGCCGGGGAGCACAGATACGCAGTATTTT.

The gene calls are TRBV6-5 and TRBJ1-2; 9 bases map to TRBD1. V shed 4 bases and J 5 bases; nucleotides not matched to a gene: 2. Per the germline V gene, CDR1 is MNHEY and CDR2 is SVGAGI. This CDR3 region has 13 residues. CDR3 amino acids: CASSWDRAYGYTF. CDR3 DNA: TGTGCCAGCAGTTGGGACAGGGCTTATGGCTACACCTTC.

This chain joins TRBV27 and TRBJ2-2; no firm D call. Deletions cut 2 bases from V and 3 bases from J, with 13 bases between. The CDR3 sequence is 16 residues long. Germline lookup yields CDR1 MNHEY and CDR2 SMNVEV (reference sequence). The CDR3 sequence is CASSLSTIVDTGELFF. The CDR3 DNA is TGTGCCAGCAGTTTAAGTACCATCGTCGACACCGGGGAGCTGTTTTTT.

The chain joins TRBV7-9 to TRBJ2-6; D not certain. The CDR3 length is 16 residues. V lost 5 bases and J 2 bases, leaving 13 bases between the germline ends. Germline values: CDR1 SEHNR, CDR2 FQNEAQ (reference sequence). The CDR3 loop is CASSPHNFPGANVLTF. The CDR3 DNA sequence: TGTGCCAGCAGCCCCCACAATTTCCCTGGGGCCAACGTCCTGACTTTC.

V usage is TRBV6-1 and J usage is TRBJ1-6; D ambiguous. The V gene's germline CDR1 is MNHNS and CDR2 SASEGT. The CDR3 has 16 residues. With 1 base removed from V and 5 bases from J, the gap between germline ends came to 12 bases. CDR3 sequence (DNA): TGTGCCAGCAGTGAAGTCGAGGGAGCCGATAATTCACCCCTCCACTTT. Translation gives CASSEVEGADNSPLHF.

The J gene is TRBJ1-5, the V gene TRBV7-2; D ambiguous. Trimming left V 5 bases short and J 4 bases short, with 18 bases between. This CDR3 spans 16 amino acids. Germline CDR1 is SGHTA and CDR2 is FQGNSA. CDR3 bases: TGTGCCAGCAGCCCCGAGCGCGGGCTATGGAATCAGCCCCAGCATTTT. Protein: CASSPERGLWNQPQHF.

The CDR3 DNA reads as TGTGCCAGCAGTCTCCTGGGTGGAAGGCTGTACACTGAAGCTTTCTTT. Its protein is CASSLLGGRLYTEAFF. The V gene is TRBV28, the J gene TRBJ1-1; D call uncertain. The CDR3 spans 16 residues. Germline V lookup: CDR1 MDHEN, CDR2 SYDVKM. The ends were cut back, 5 bases at V and 3 bases at J, with 19 bases in the middle.

The V gene is TRBV2, the J gene TRBJ2-2, with D perhaps TRBD1 or TRBD2 (5 bases each). The germline gives CDR1 SNHLY, CDR2 FYNNEI. The CDR3 length is 15 residues. Trimming took off 5 bases at V and 1 base at J, with 11 bases between the two ends. The CDR3 sequence: CASSPTRGNTGELFF. CDR3 DNA: TGTGCCAGCAGTCCCACTAGGGGGAACACCGGGGAGCTGTTTTTT.

The chain has TRBV6-5 and TRBJ1-2; 8 bases match TRBD1. The CDR3 consists of 16 residues. Germline loops: CDR1 MNHEY, CDR2 SVGAGI. V was clipped by 0 bases and J by 8 bases; unmatched bases: 11. CDR3 amino acids: CASSYSGTGKTVGYTF. For the CDR3, the DNA is TGTGCCAGCAGTTACTCGGGGACAGGAAAGACTGTGGGCTACACCTTC.

The chain uses TRBV7-7 and TRBJ2-1, with 8 bases that match TRBD1. The germline CDR1 and CDR2 sequences are SSHAT and FNYEAQ (reference sequence). CDR3 size: 19 residues. The V and J ends lost 8 bases and 6 bases, in that order; junction bases with no gene match: 24. CDR3 in DNA: TGTGCCAGCCCTACCACCAACGGACACTCACGACAGGGGACCAATGAGCAGTTCTTC. Protein product: CASPTTNGHSRQGTNEQFF.

This clone was counted a single time. Other DNA variants within this sample encode the same CDR3. This chain links TRBV28 with TRBJ1-1, with 11 bases aligning to TRBD1. CDR1 MDHEN and CDR2 SYDVKM come from the germline V gene. Unmatched junction bases numbered 6, after V lost 9 bases and J lost 3 bases. The CDR3 covers 14 residues. Here the CDR3 reads CASRMGQGDTEAFF. The CDR3 DNA reads as TGTGCCAGTAGGATGGGACAGGGGGACACTGAAGCTTTCTTT.

This chain uses TRBV4-2 with TRBJ2-7; D is undetermined. Trimming cost V 0 bases and J 3 bases, with 6 bases left between them. CDR1 and CDR2 from the germline V gene are LGHNA and YNFKEQ. This CDR3 has 13 amino acids. Written as DNA, the CDR3 is TGTGCCAGCAGCCAAGATCCCAACTACGAGCAGTACTTC. Encoded protein: CASSQDPNYEQYF.

The V call is TRBV7-9, the J call TRBJ2-6, with D tentatively TRBD1 (5 bases). Trimming cost V 3 bases and J 0 bases, with 9 bases left between them. Germline V gene sequence: CDR1 SEHNR, CDR2 FQNEAQ (reference sequence). The CDR3 loop spans 16 amino acids. The CDR3 is CASSLAGHSGANVLTF. In DNA, the CDR3 is TGTGCCAGCAGCTTGGCCGGACACTCTGGGGCCAACGTCCTGACTTTC.

V and J are TRBV28 and TRBJ2-2; the D gene is possibly TRBD1 (6 bases). CDR1 is MDHEN and CDR2 is SYDVKM in the germline V gene. V was pared by 5 bases and J by 3 bases, with 10 bases between. The CDR3 loop spans 14 amino acids. The CDR3 reads CASSPTGYTGELFF. The DNA for the CDR3 is TGTGCCAGCAGTCCTACAGGGTACACCGGGGAGCTGTTTTTT.

The chain employs TRBV18 and TRBJ2-5, with no clear D. Germline CDR1 KGHSH, CDR2 LQKENI. V lost 2 bases to trimming and J lost 4 bases, with 8 bases between them. The CDR3 sequence is 13 residues long. The CDR3 loop is CASSPIGAETQYF. The CDR3 DNA is TGTGCCAGCTCACCAATTGGAGCAGAGACCCAGTACTTC.

The rearrangement uses TRBV11-2 and TRBJ2-7; D is unresolved. This CDR3 has 15 amino acids. CDR1 SGHAT and CDR2 FQNNGV come from the germline V gene. Between the trimmed V and J ends, which lost 3 bases and 2 bases, there was a span of 14 bases. CDR3 nucleotide sequence: TGTGCCAGCAGCTTTGGTAGAAATTTCCCCTACGAGCAGTACTTC. Amino acids: CASSFGRNFPYEQYF.